Below, 30 T cell receptor beta chains from the same sample are listed, as sequenced in a study of T-cell reconstitution after alpha-beta-depleted transplantation in children. Unique molecular identifiers tagged the TCRbeta library. TCRdb redid the calling of the PCR reads with MiXCR, one entry per CDR3 protein. The repertoire holds approximately 500,000 distinct CDR3 sequences, with roughly a tenth as singletons. The material sequenced was PBMCs, taken before TCRalphabeta/CD19-depleted stem cell transplant. Receptors were obtained from a child aged 2-15 years with inherited bone marrow failure, due to receive a stem cell transplant.

This clonotype was detected only a few times. The chain joins TRBV5-1 to TRBJ1-6; possibly TRBD1 for D (5 bases). This CDR3 is 13 amino acids long. The ends were cut back, 3 bases at V and 7 bases at J, with 8 bases in the middle. The germline V gene has CDR1 SGHRS and CDR2 YFSETQ. The CDR3 is CASSSRVNSPLHF. The CDR3 nucleotides read TGCGCCAGCAGCTCCAGGGTAAATTCACCCCTCCACTTT.

This clonotype was recorded at least ten times. The rearrangement links TRBV7-9 to TRBJ2-2; 7 bases align to TRBD1. CDR1 SEHNR and CDR2 FQNEAQ come from the germline V gene (reference sequence). CDR3 length: 16 residues. V shed 1 base and J 0 bases; nucleotides not matched to a gene: 2. CDR3 loop: CASSLEGAPNTGELFF. Here the CDR3 DNA reads TGTGCCAGCAGCTTAGAGGGGGCCCCGAACACCGGGGAGCTGTTTTTT.

At least ten counts were recorded for this clonotype. This rearrangement joins TRBV3-1 to TRBJ2-1, with 12 bases aligning to TRBD2. The V gene end was trimmed by 4 bases and the J gene end by 5 bases; junction bases not matched to a gene: 24. CDR1 and CDR2 (germline): LGHDT, YNNKEL (reference sequence). This CDR3 contains 22 residues. This chain's CDR3 is CASSPGQGPPPSGRARDNEQFF. Here the CDR3 DNA reads TGTGCCAGCAGCCCGGGACAGGGCCCACCCCCTAGCGGGAGGGCCAGGGACAATGAGCAGTTCTTC.

Ten or more counts support this clonotype. The chain carries TRBV29-1 and TRBJ2-7; 7 bases match TRBD1. The CDR3 length is 12 residues. Trimming removed 5 bases from V and 6 bases from J; junction bases left unmatched: 7. Germline values: CDR1 SQVTM, CDR2 ANQGSEA. The CDR3 protein is CSVTGAGGEQYF. In DNA form, the CDR3 reads TGCAGCGTTACAGGGGCTGGGGGCGAGCAGTACTTC.

The gene calls are TRBV12-3 or TRBV12-4 and TRBJ2-7; weak D call: TRBD1 (5 bases). The CDR3 extends over 14 amino acids. V was shortened by 3 bases and J by 3 bases, with 12 bases between the two germline ends. CDR3 DNA sequence: TGTGCCAGCAGTTTCAAACAGGTCATCTACGAGCAGTACTTC. It is translated as CASSFKQVIYEQYF.

The V gene is TRBV20-1, the J gene TRBJ1-2; D may be TRBD1 (6 bases). CDR1 DFQATT and CDR2 SNEGSKA come from the germline V gene (reference sequence). This CDR3 spans 15 amino acids. V dropped 0 bases and J dropped 8 bases, with 19 bases sitting between them. In nucleotides, the CDR3 is TGCAGTGCTAGAGATGGGCGACAGGCACAGCGGGGCTACACCTTC. Amino acids: CSARDGRQAQRGYTF.

This clonotype was recorded many times. V is TRBV20-1 and J is TRBJ2-2, with D possibly TRBD2 on 5 matching bases. From germline, CDR1 is DFQATT and CDR2 SNEGSKA (reference sequence). V was trimmed by 5 bases and J by 4 bases, leaving 17 bases between them. This CDR3 has 15 residues. The CDR3 sequence: CSAPILDAGTGELFF. The DNA of the CDR3 is TGCAGTGCTCCCATATTAGACGCGGGCACCGGGGAGCTGTTTTTT.

This clonotype came up many times. This chain links TRBV5-1 with TRBJ2-3; D unclear. This CDR3 has 15 residues. Germline V CDR1 and CDR2: SGHRS, YFSETQ. Trimming took 4 bases from V and 2 from J, leaving 14 bases between them. CDR3 DNA: TGCGCCAGCAGCACGCAGGTAGCAACCACAGATACGCAGTATTTT. It translates to CASSTQVATTDTQYF.

The sample holds a few counts of this clonotype. In DNA, the CDR3 is TGCAGTGCTAGGAAGGGACAGGGGGAAGATAATGAAAAACTGTTTTTT. This encodes CSARKGQGEDNEKLFF. The chain combines TRBV20-1 with TRBJ1-4; 11 bases fit TRBD1. V lost 3 bases, J lost 4 bases, and 7 bases stayed unmatched. Germline CDR1 is DFQATT and CDR2 is SNEGSKA (reference sequence). This CDR3 spans 16 amino acids.

The sample holds many counts of this clonotype. The rearrangement uses TRBV10-2 and TRBJ2-1; 12 nucleotides align to TRBD2. Germline CDR1 reads WSHSY; CDR2 reads SAAADI. V lost 4 bases, J lost 4 bases, and 2 bases stayed unmatched. CDR3 length equals 15 residues. CDR3 protein: CASSGGLAGYNEQFF. The CDR3 coding sequence is TGCGCCAGCAGTGGGGGACTAGCGGGTTACAATGAGCAGTTCTTC.

The V gene is TRBV7-2, the J gene TRBJ2-3, with a weak D call TRBD2 (6 bases). Trimming removed 7 bases at V and 6 bases at J, with 20 bases between. The CDR3 extends over 15 amino acids. Germline CDR1 reads SGHTA; CDR2 reads FQGNSA. The CDR3 reads CASTPRAGSWDTQYF. The DNA of the CDR3 is TGTGCCAGCACCCCTCGGGCGGGATCGTGGGATACGCAGTATTTT.

This clonotype was counted many times. The chain has TRBV10-2 and TRBJ2-7, with a weak D call TRBD1 (5 bases). Germline values: CDR1 WSHSY, CDR2 SAAADI. V lost 2 bases and J lost 3, with 11 bases in between. The CDR3 loop spans 14 amino acids. The CDR3: CASSEQGFNYEQYF. CDR3 bases: TGCGCCAGCAGTGAGCAGGGTTTCAACTACGAGCAGTACTTC.

This clonotype was observed many times. The chain recombines TRBV28 with TRBJ1-4; D not certain. The CDR3 has 13 amino acids. Trimming cost V 8 bases and J 8 bases, with 15 bases left between them. Germline V gene lookup returns CDR1 MDHEN and CDR2 SYDVKM. CDR3 bases: TGTGCCAGCCTCGACGGGGTTGAGGAAAAACTGTTTTTT. As protein: CASLDGVEEKLFF.

This clonotype has at least ten counts. The CDR3 region is CASSPRDAKSQETQYF. The DNA of the CDR3 is TGTGCCAGCTCACCACGGGACGCCAAATCTCAAGAGACCCAGTACTTC. The J gene is TRBJ2-5, the V gene TRBV18; either TRBD1 or TRBD2 may fit D (5 bases each). This CDR3 spans 16 amino acids. Trimming left V 1 base short and J 2 bases short, with 14 bases between. The germline V gene has CDR1 KGHSH and CDR2 LQKENI.

This clonotype was found many times. The V call is TRBV27, the J call TRBJ2-7; a weak D match, TRBD2 (6 bases). Germline V gene sequence: CDR1 MNHEY, CDR2 SMNVEV (reference sequence). The length of the CDR3 is 15 residues. The V and J ends lost 1 base and 0 bases respectively, with 10 bases between them. The CDR3, as DNA: TGTGCCAGCAGTTTATACTCGGGGGACTCCTACGAGCAGTACTTC. Residues: CASSLYSGDSYEQYF.

In its sample, this clonotype was seen many times. The rearrangement links TRBV3-1 to TRBJ2-4; D unclear. Trimming stripped 3 bases from V and 8 bases from J, with 14 bases between. From germline, CDR1 is LGHDT and CDR2 YNNKEL (reference sequence). This CDR3 has 14 amino acids. The CDR3 is CASSHSMTPHIQYF. CDR3 sequence (DNA): TGTGCCAGCAGCCATAGCATGACCCCCCACATTCAGTACTTC.

This clonotype was seen at least ten times. CDR3 DNA sequence: TGCAGCGTTGAAGACGTCTCCACCCCAGGCTCCTACAATGAGCAGTTCTTC. Its translation is CSVEDVSTPGSYNEQFF. This sequence joins TRBV29-1 and TRBJ2-1; no definite D call. CDR1 and CDR2 (germline): SQVTM, ANQGSEA. Trimming removed 0 bases at V and 0 bases at J, with 15 bases between. The CDR3 runs 17 residues.

This clonotype was found many times. The chain combines TRBV30 with TRBJ1-1; D unclear. CDR1 is GTSNPN, CDR2 SVGIG, per germline (reference sequence). The CDR3 covers 13 residues. V gave up 2 bases and J gave up 5 bases, with 12 bases separating them. The CDR3: CAWSPRGGTEAFF. The CDR3 nucleotides are TGTGCCTGGAGTCCCCGGGGAGGAACTGAAGCTTTCTTT.

At least ten counts were recorded for this clonotype. The chain has TRBV27 and TRBJ2-2, with 9 bases that match TRBD2. V dropped 6 bases and J dropped 2; count of bases not matched to a gene: 13. CDR1 and CDR2 from the germline V gene are MNHEY and SMNVEV (reference sequence). The CDR3 contains 18 residues. The CDR3 protein is CASSAGGAWGLNTGELFF. The CDR3 DNA reads as TGTGCCAGCAGCGCGGGGGGGGCGTGGGGCCTAAACACCGGGGAGCTGTTTTTT.

To note about this clonotype: This may be a read error, as it is one base from a much larger clone. V and J are TRBV2 and TRBJ1-1; 10 bases map to TRBD1. The ends lost 5 bases at V and 2 bases at J; junction bases unmatched: 8. The germline V gene encodes CDR1 SNHLY and CDR2 FYNNEI. The CDR3 runs 16 residues. The CDR3 DNA follows: TGTGCCAGCAGTACACCGGGACAGGGGACCAACACTGAAGCTTTCTTT. Its translation is CASSTPGQGTNTEAFF.

This clonotype was observed many times. This chain joins TRBV5-5 and TRBJ2-3; perhaps D is TRBD1 or TRBD2 (5 bases each). Germline V gives CDR1 SGHKS, CDR2 YYEKEE (reference sequence). The CDR3 has 15 amino acids. V lost 4 bases, J lost 6 bases, and 18 bases lay in between. This chain's CDR3 is CASSPGTGQGDTQYF. The CDR3 DNA reads TGTGCCAGCAGCCCCGGGACGGGCCAAGGGGATACGCAGTATTTT.

This clonotype was seen repeatedly, ten times or more. This chain uses TRBV20-1 with TRBJ2-1; TRBD2 agrees at 13 bases. Germline V gene sequence: CDR1 DFQATT, CDR2 SNEGSKA (reference sequence). J lost 9 bases, V lost 2 bases, and 7 bases had no gene match. This CDR3 is built from 15 residues. The CDR3 nucleotides are TGCAGTGCTAGACCCCAACTAGCGGGAGGGCCTGAGCAGTTCTTC. Translation: CSARPQLAGGPEQFF.

This clonotype was recorded many times. This chain connects TRBV19 to TRBJ2-2; maybe TRBD1 (5 bases). The CDR3 consists of 14 residues. V lost 1 base to trimming and J lost 5 bases, with 8 bases between them. CDR1 and CDR2 from the germline V gene are LNHDA and SQIVND (reference sequence). The CDR3 protein is CASSIGAGTGELFF. CDR3 coding DNA: TGTGCCAGTAGTATAGGGGCAGGGACCGGGGAGCTGTTTTTT.

With respect to this clonotype: The germline gene is not matched at one end of the junction; a read error may be the cause. This sequence joins TRBV5-6 and TRBJ2-1; D is uncertain. Germline CDR1 reads SGHDT; CDR2 reads YYEEEE. The CDR3 loop spans 16 amino acids. CDR3 sequence (DNA): TGTGCCAGCAGCTTGTGGGCGGTTAATGTCTACACTGAGCAGTTCTTC. Its protein product is CASSLWAVNVYTEQFF.

This clonotype was recorded many times. CDR3 nucleotide sequence: TGCAGCGACCTGGACAGGATTGGAGAGACCCAGTACTTC. This sequence encodes CSDLDRIGETQYF. The chain is built from TRBV29-1 and TRBJ2-5; TRBD1 aligns across 7 bases. V trimming: 7 bases; J trimming: 4 bases; junction bases outside the gene matches: 9. Per the germline V gene, CDR1 is SQVTM and CDR2 is ANQGSEA. The CDR3 has 13 amino acids.

In this sample, this clonotype turned up many times. The J gene is TRBJ1-4, the V gene TRBV5-1; 7 bases map to TRBD1. Germline V CDR1 and CDR2: SGHRS, YFSETQ. CDR3 length equals 16 residues. The V and J ends lost 4 bases and 2 bases, in that order; junction bases with no gene match: 8. The CDR3 here is CASSLRQGSTNEKLFF. The CDR3 DNA reads as TGCGCCAGCAGCCTCCGACAGGGATCGACTAATGAAAAACTGTTTTTT. Full variable domain (outside the CDR3, taken from reference TRBV5-1 and TRBJ1-4): KAGVTQTPRYLIKTRGQQVTLSCSPISGHRSVSWYQQTPGQGLQFLFEYFSETQRNKGNFPGRFSGRQFSNSRSEMNVSTLELGDSALYLCASSLRQGSTNEKLFFGSGTQLSVL.

This clonotype showed up just once. A read error may produce the germline difference seen at one junction end. The chain employs TRBV20-1 and TRBJ2-3; D not resolved. The CDR3 has 13 residues. Germline loops: CDR1 DFQATT, CDR2 SNEGSKA (reference sequence). The CDR3: CRARPGPTDTQYF. In nucleotides, the CDR3 is TGCAGAGCTAGGCCTGGTCCCACAGATACGCAGTATTTT.

This clonotype was found a few times. The chain employs TRBV20-1 and TRBJ1-2; D gene uncertain. The CDR3 runs to 12 residues. V was shortened by 1 base and J by 2 bases, with 5 bases between the two germline ends. Germline assignment: CDR1 DFQATT and CDR2 SNEGSKA (reference sequence). CDR3 sequence: CSARGQNYGYTF. The DNA of the CDR3 is TGCAGTGCTAGAGGGCAGAACTATGGCTACACCTTC.

A few counts support this clonotype. An end of the junction does not agree with germline; a read error may underlie this. V and J are TRBV20-1 and TRBJ2-1; perhaps TRBD2 as D (6 bases). The germline CDR1 and CDR2 sequences are DFQATT and SNEGSKA (reference sequence). This CDR3 is 17 amino acids long. CDR3 sequence: CCARVGTFPLFYNEQFF. The CDR3, as DNA: TGCTGTGCTAGAGTCGGGACTTTTCCCCTATTTTACAATGAGCAGTTCTTC.

The chain joins TRBV30 to TRBJ1-2; D gene unclear. Per germline, CDR1 GTSNPN and CDR2 SVGIG (reference sequence). Trimming removed 2 bases at V and 4 bases at J, with 8 bases between. This CDR3 contains 12 residues. The CDR3 spells CAWSWGLYGYTF. In nucleotides, the CDR3 is TGTGCCTGGAGTTGGGGTCTCTATGGCTACACCTTC.